These 22 T cell receptor beta chains came from one sample sequenced in a study of shared clonotypes between healthy human individuals. Assay used: immunoSEQ multiplex PCR; TCRdb lists only in-frame clones, some missing. This table holds about 1.1 million clones, approximately 80% found once. Sequenced input: memory CD4+ T cells from PBMCs. Subset given: CD45RA-negative fraction. All receptors derive from a man between 18 and 35 years old in good health. Some clones in this sample may be carry-over from other donors' samples.

Details on this clone: This same CDR3 is encoded by further DNA sequences in the sample. This chain joins TRBV5-1 and TRBJ1-3; D is uncertain. Germline values: CDR1 SGHRS, CDR2 YFSETQ. V was shortened by 0 bases and J by 1 base, with 5 bases between the two germline ends. This CDR3 comprises 14 residues. The CDR3 loop is CASSLEGSGNTIYF. In DNA, the CDR3 is TGCGCCAGCAGCTTGGAAGGATCTGGAAACACCATATATTTT.

The rearrangement joins TRBV15 to TRBJ1-5; 9 nucleotides align to TRBD1. Germline values: CDR1 LNHNV, CDR2 YYDKDF (reference sequence). The CDR3 runs to 15 residues. V shed 1 base and J 7 bases; nucleotides not matched to a gene: 5. In DNA, the CDR3 is TGTGCCACCAGCAGAGTGGGACAGGGTTGGCAGCCCCAGCATTTT. Its translation: CATSRVGQGWQPQHF.

The DNA of the CDR3 is TGTGCCAGCAGTGAAGCTTCGGGCTATTACGAGCAGTACTTC. It yields the protein CASSEASGYYEQYF. The chain links TRBV6-1 to TRBJ2-7; D unclear. Deletions cut 0 bases from V and 4 bases from J, with 10 bases between. CDR3 length equals 14 residues. In germline, CDR1 is MNHNS, CDR2 SASEGT.

V is TRBV7-2 and J is TRBJ2-6; perhaps TRBD1 as D (6 bases). The V gene lost 5 bases and the J gene lost 2 bases, with 10 bases spanning the gap. The CDR3 has 15 amino acids. From germline, CDR1 is SGHTA and CDR2 FQGNSA. This CDR3 reads CASSLTGTGANVLTF. Written as DNA, the CDR3 is TGTGCCAGCAGCCTCACAGGGACTGGGGCCAACGTCCTGACTTTC.

The chain joins TRBV6-4 to TRBJ2-2; D may be TRBD2 (6 bases). The CDR3 has 14 residues. Trimming took 6 bases from V and 5 from J, leaving 13 bases between them. Germline CDR1 is MRHNA and CDR2 is SNTAGT. The CDR3 spells CASSRDGGTGELFF. CDR3 in DNA: TGTGCCAGCAGCCGAGACGGGGGAACCGGGGAGCTGTTTTTT.

The chain links TRBV28 to TRBJ1-1; 7 nucleotides line up with TRBD1. This CDR3 comprises 13 residues. CDR1 and CDR2 (germline): MDHEN, SYDVKM. The J segment lost 11 bases and the V segment lost 7 bases, leaving 13 bases of the junction unmatched. CDR3 bases: TGTGCCAGCACTCCCACAGGGGAAGTATTGGCTTTCTTT. It translates to CASTPTGEVLAFF.

This clone was seen only once. The chain uses TRBV4-1 and TRBJ2-3; 9 bases match TRBD2. CDR3 length equals 18 residues. Germline trimming cut 1 base from V and 4 bases from J; bases unmatched to any gene: 12. In germline, CDR1 is MGHRA, CDR2 YSYEKL. CDR3 sequence: CASSQVILAGREADTQYF. The CDR3 nucleotides read TGCGCCAGCAGCCAAGTGATCCTAGCGGGACGGGAGGCAGATACGCAGTATTTT.

The chain has TRBV28 and TRBJ2-7; 7 nucleotides line up with TRBD2. The CDR3 is 14 amino acids. The V gene's germline CDR1 is MDHEN and CDR2 SYDVKM. The J segment lost 4 bases and the V segment lost 6 bases, leaving 9 bases of the junction unmatched. The CDR3 bases are TGTGCCAGCAGCTTTATAGCGGGCCAATACGAGCAGTACTTC. Translation gives CASSFIAGQYEQYF.

CDR3 nucleotides: TGTGCCAGCAGCGGGACAGGTCTTGGCTACACCTTC. Its protein product is CASSGTGLGYTF. The chain couples TRBV5-6 to TRBJ1-2; 8 bases match TRBD1. Germline-derived CDR1 and CDR2 are SGHDT and YYEEEE. V lost 4 bases, J lost 7 bases, and 3 bases stayed unmatched. The CDR3 has 12 amino acids. The complete variable domain, with remaining parts taken from reference TRBV5-6 and TRBJ1-2, reads DAGVTQSPTHLIKTRGQQVTLRCSPKSGHDTVSWYQQALGQGPQFIFQYYEEEERQRGNFPDRFSGHQFPNYSSELNVNALLLGDSALYLCASSGTGLGYTFGSGTRLTVV.

The chain employs TRBV6-5 and TRBJ2-7, with TRBD2 matching over 7 bases. This CDR3 contains 15 residues. The germline V gene encodes CDR1 MNHEY and CDR2 SVGAGI. V trimming: 2 bases; J trimming: 2 bases; junction bases outside the gene matches: 6. CDR3 sequence (DNA): TGTGCCAGCAGTTACCCGGCTAGCGGAACCTACGAGCAGTACTTC. It is translated as CASSYPASGTYEQYF.

This clone is a singleton in its sample. The same CDR3 also results from other DNA sequences found in this sample. The chain joins TRBV28 to TRBJ1-3; D perhaps matches TRBD1 (6 bases). Trimming took off 7 bases at V and 4 bases at J, with 8 bases between the two ends. Per germline, CDR1 MDHEN and CDR2 SYDVKM. The CDR3 has 12 residues. Here the CDR3 DNA reads TGTGCCAGCACCACAGGGGGAAACACCATATATTTT. Protein: CASTTGGNTIYF.

V gene TRBV7-2 combines with J gene TRBJ2-7; no clear D. With 4 bases removed from V and 3 bases from J, the gap between germline ends came to 7 bases. CDR1 is SGHTA, CDR2 FQGNSA, per germline. The CDR3 consists of 12 residues. The CDR3 loop reads CASSSYSYEQYF. CDR3 coding DNA: TGTGCCAGCAGCTCTTACAGCTACGAGCAGTACTTC.

The CDR3 spells CASSSLNTVTEQFF. The CDR3 bases are TGTGCCAGCAGCTCCCTCAACACCGTAACTGAGCAGTTCTTC. The chain is built from TRBV7-2 and TRBJ2-1; no definite D call. The V gene's germline CDR1 is SGHTA and CDR2 FQGNSA. V was clipped by 4 bases and J by 9 bases, with 16 bases between them. This CDR3 is 14 amino acids long. Based on the CDR3 plus reference TRBV7-2 and TRBJ2-1, the full variable domain is GAGVSQSPSNKVTEKGKDVELRCDPISGHTALYWYRQSLGQGLEFLIYFQGNSAPDKSGLPSDRFSAERTGGSVSTLTIQRTQQEDSAVYLCASSSLNTVTEQFFGPGTRLTVL.

V usage is TRBV30 and J usage is TRBJ2-7; no firm D call. The CDR3 extends over 17 amino acids. Trimming removed 4 bases at V and 3 bases at J, with 25 bases between. From germline, CDR1 is GTSNPN and CDR2 SVGIG (reference sequence). The CDR3 is CAWIPRNCPKTFYEQYF. The DNA for the CDR3 is TGTGCCTGGATCCCTCGCAACTGTCCCAAAACTTTCTACGAGCAGTACTTC. The whole variable domain, filled in from reference TRBV30 and TRBJ2-7, reads SQTIHQWPATLVQPVGSPLSLECTVEGTSNPNLYWYRQAAGRGLQLLFYSVGIGQISSEVPQNLSASRPQDRQFILSSKKLLLSDSGFYLCAWIPRNCPKTFYEQYFGPGTRLTVT.

CDR3 residues: CASSSGPTLYNEQFF. The DNA of the CDR3 is TGTGCCAGCAGCTCGGGACCAACGCTGTACAATGAGCAGTTCTTC. The gene calls are TRBV5-6 and TRBJ2-1, with D perhaps given as TRBD1 or TRBD2 (5 bases each). The length of the CDR3 is 15 residues. Per germline, CDR1 SGHDT and CDR2 YYEEEE. V dropped 3 bases and J dropped 4 bases, with 14 bases sitting between them.

The count of this clone is one. The genes are TRBV6-1 and TRBJ1-5; D is uncertain. Trimming cost V 1 base and J 0 bases, with 19 bases left between them. This CDR3 has 19 amino acids. Germline loops: CDR1 MNHNS, CDR2 SASEGT. CDR3 coding DNA: TGTGCCAGCAGTGAAGTCCCAAACGCGGGCCCCTATAGCAATCAGCCCCAGCATTTT. Its translation is CASSEVPNAGPYSNQPQHF.

This chain links TRBV30 with TRBJ1-3, with a possible D match to TRBD1 (5 bases). This CDR3 region has 13 residues. Germline V CDR1 and CDR2: GTSNPN, SVGIG (reference sequence). V was cut by 4 bases and J by 1 base, with 8 bases left in between. CDR3 nucleotide sequence: TGTGCCTGGAATGACAGATCTGGAAACACCATATATTTT. Its translation is CAWNDRSGNTIYF.

The genes are TRBV2 and TRBJ1-2; D is uncertain. Trimming removed 6 bases at V and 1 base at J, with 12 bases between. This CDR3 is built from 14 residues. CDR1 is SNHLY and CDR2 is FYNNEI in the germline V gene. As DNA, the CDR3 is TGTGCCAGCAGAATAGGACGGATTAACTATGGCTACACCTTC. Amino acids: CASRIGRINYGYTF. Full variable domain (missing parts from reference TRBV2 and TRBJ1-2): EPEVTQTPSHQVTQMGQEVILRCVPISNHLYFYWYRQILGQKVEFLVSFYNNEISEKSEIFDDQFSVERPDGSNFTLKIRSTKLEDSAMYFCASRIGRINYGYTFGSGTRLTVV.

The V and J genes are TRBV29-1 and TRBJ2-4; the D is unclear. The CDR3 loop spans 15 amino acids. The V end lost 5 bases, the J end lost 2 bases, and 16 bases lay between the germline ends. Germline values: CDR1 SQVTM, CDR2 ANQGSEA. This CDR3 reads CSVPVPSGPKNIQYF. The CDR3 nucleotides are TGCAGCGTTCCGGTCCCCTCCGGGCCCAAAAACATTCAGTACTTC.

The chain couples TRBV7-3 to TRBJ2-1, with 7 bases lining up with TRBD2. V was clipped by 0 bases and J by 6 bases; unmatched bases: 17. Germline V gives CDR1 SGHTA, CDR2 FQGTGA. The CDR3 has 19 amino acids. The CDR3 loop reads CASSLTPSGWEGRTNEQFF. DNA for the CDR3: TGTGCCAGCAGCTTAACGCCGTCGGGGTGGGAGGGGCGAACCAATGAGCAGTTCTTC.

In this sample, this clone turned up a few times. The V call is TRBV7-6, the J call TRBJ2-1, with TRBD2 as a possible D gene (5 bases). Germline assignment: CDR1 SGHVS and CDR2 FNYEAQ. The CDR3 runs 14 residues. V was cut by 1 base and J by 3 bases, with 7 bases left in between. The CDR3 DNA follows: TGTGCCAGCAGCTTAGGCGGGTACTACAATGAGCAGTTCTTC. Protein product: CASSLGGYYNEQFF.

The rearrangement links TRBV2 to TRBJ1-1; TRBD1 is a possible D gene (5 bases). The CDR3 loop spans 14 amino acids. The V gene lost 4 bases and the J gene lost 5 bases, with 14 bases spanning the gap. The germline gives CDR1 SNHLY, CDR2 FYNNEI. The CDR3 loop is CASSVGRAGTEAFF. The CDR3 bases are TGTGCCAGCAGTGTGGGCAGGGCGGGAACTGAAGCTTTCTTT. The full variable domain, rest sourced from reference TRBV2 and TRBJ1-1, is EPEVTQTPSHQVTQMGQEVILRCVPISNHLYFYWYRQILGQKVEFLVSFYNNEISEKSEIFDDQFSVERPDGSNFTLKIRSTKLEDSAMYFCASSVGRAGTEAFFGQGTRLTVV.